The rows below give T cell receptor beta chains drawn from one sample of a study of beta chain features in type 1 diabetes. Some clones are missing from TCRdb's copy, which holds only in-frame ones; the method was immunoSEQ multiplex PCR. The data show under 900,000 clones, with roughly 16% seen just once and 0.023% held by the top ten. The source material was naive CD4+ T cells from blood. These receptors originate from a woman aged 18-29 years in good health. Both conserved end residues are part of each CDR3. The D gene is left open where the match is weak. Only some rows state a clone size, as once, few, many or a class for expanded clones.

d_call,j_call,clone_size,v_call,cdr3_aa,cdr3_nt
TRBD2,TRBJ2-5,.,TRBV7-2,CASSLAASGLQETQYF,TGTGCCAGCAGCTTAGCCGCTAGCGGGCTTCAAGAGACCCAGTACTTC
.,TRBJ1-2,few,TRBV19,CASRRDLNYGYTF,TGTGCCAGTCGCCGGGACCTTAACTATGGCTACACCTTC
TRBD1,TRBJ1-5,.,TRBV5-1,CASSPDGTGSQPQHF,TGCGCCAGCAGCCCGGACGGGACAGGGAGTCAGCCCCAGCATTTT
.,TRBJ1-4,.,TRBV15,CATSRDSLGANEKLFF,TGTGCCACCAGCAGAGATTCATTGGGAGCTAATGAAAAACTGTTTTTT
TRBD2,TRBJ2-7,.,TRBV6-6,CASSYPWASGIYEQYF,TGTGCCAGCAGTTACCCGTGGGCTAGCGGGATTTACGAGCAGTACTTC
.,TRBJ2-2,few,TRBV7-2,CASSFLAGVTGELFF,TGTGCCAGCAGCTTTTTAGCAGGGGTCACCGGGGAGCTGTTTTTT
TRBD1,TRBJ1-2,few,TRBV7-2,CASSLARAGGGNYGYTF,TGTGCCAGCAGCTTAGCGCGGGCAGGGGGCGGTAACTATGGCTACACCTTC
TRBD2,TRBJ2-1,.,TRBV28,CASSGLAGVAEQFF,TGTGCCAGCAGTGGCCTAGCGGGAGTCGCTGAGCAGTTCTTC
TRBD1,TRBJ2-7,.,TRBV7-6,CASSLRQGPSYEQYF,TGTGCCAGCAGCTTACGACAGGGACCCTCCTACGAGCAGTACTTC
TRBD1,TRBJ2-1,few,TRBV5-5,CASSPVGTGITEQFF,TGTGCCAGCAGCCCCGTAGGGACAGGGATTACTGAGCAGTTCTTC
TRBD1,TRBJ2-7,few,TRBV5-1,CASSRTGGAEQYF,TGCGCCAGCAGCAGGACAGGGGGGGCCGAGCAGTACTTC
.,TRBJ1-2,.,TRBV6-6,CASSEQYGYTF,TGTGCCAGCAGTGAACAGTATGGCTACACCTTC
.,TRBJ2-3,.,TRBV4-1,CASSQGLGRSTDTQYF,TGCGCCAGCAGCCAAGGCCTGGGGCGGAGCACAGATACGCAGTATTTT
TRBD1,TRBJ2-7,.,TRBV10-3,CATQSSGQGLYEQYF,TGTGCCACCCAGTCCTCCGGACAGGGACTCTACGAGCAGTACTTC
.,TRBJ2-3,.,TRBV28,CASSFPSTDTQYF,TGTGCCAGCAGTTTCCCAAGCACAGATACGCAGTATTTT
TRBD1,TRBJ2-7,.,TRBV5-6,CASSVQGASYEQYF,TGTGCCAGCAGCGTACAGGGGGCGTCCTACGAGCAGTACTTC
.,TRBJ1-5,.,TRBV28,CASRLGVQPQHF,TGTGCCAGCAGGTTAGGAGTTCAGCCCCAGCATTTT
TRBD1,TRBJ2-1,.,TRBV9,CASSVASTSGTGPRSSYNEQFF,TGTGCCAGCAGCGTGGCTTCTACCTCCGGGACAGGGCCCCGGAGCTCCTACAATGAGCAGTTCTTC
.,TRBJ2-7,few,TRBV28,CASSPATAQTYEQYF,TGTGCCAGCAGTCCCGCTACGGCTCAAACCTACGAGCAGTACTTC
.,TRBJ2-1,.,TRBV28,CASKAREVAPYNEQFF,TGTGCCAGCAAAGCGCGTGAGGTCGCGCCCTACAATGAGCAGTTCTTC
.,TRBJ2-3,.,TRBV13,CASRPGRPLPDTQYF,TGTGCCAGCAGACCGGGACGCCCGCTCCCAGATACGCAGTATTTT
.,TRBJ1-2,.,TRBV11-3,CASSLGRDGYTF,TGTGCCAGCAGCTTAGGCAGAGATGGCTACACCTTC
.,TRBJ2-1,.,TRBV7-9,CASSYAGTPLAYNEQFF,TGTGCCAGCAGCTACGCCGGGACTCCCCTCGCTTACAATGAGCAGTTCTTC
.,TRBJ2-1,.,TRBV6-5,CASSYRPLTYNEQFF,TGTGCCAGCAGTTACAGGCCCCTAACATACAATGAGCAGTTCTTC
TRBD1,TRBJ2-7,few,TRBV19,CASSDPGQGIYEQYF,TGTGCCAGTAGTGATCCGGGACAGGGTATTTACGAGCAGTACTTC
.,TRBJ2-1,.,TRBV11-1,CASSARTKWTMHNEQFF,TGTGCCAGCAGCGCGCGAACCAAGTGGACTATGCACAATGAGCAGTTCTTC
.,TRBJ2-3,.,TRBV7-3,CASSLARGQGGSDTQYF,TGTGCCAGCAGCTTGGCCCGAGGACAGGGAGGGTCAGATACGCAGTATTTT
TRBD1,TRBJ1-1,.,TRBV5-4,CASSPDRKKAFF,TGTGCCAGCAGCCCGGACAGGAAGAAAGCTTTCTTT
TRBD1,TRBJ2-1,few,TRBV7-3,CASSPTSDRNNEQFF,TGTGCCAGCAGCCCAACCTCGGACAGGAACAATGAGCAGTTCTTC
TRBD1,TRBJ2-1,few,TRBV6-6,CASSYPRDRTPGEQFF,TGTGCCAGCAGTTACCCCCGGGACAGGACCCCGGGTGAGCAGTTCTTC
TRBD2,TRBJ2-3,.,TRBV7-2,CASSPTSRTDTQYF,TGTGCCAGCAGCCCGACTAGCCGCACAGATACGCAGTATTTT
.,TRBJ2-1,.,TRBV6-5,CASSPDSSYNEQFF,TGTGCCAGCAGTCCGGATAGCTCCTACAATGAGCAGTTCTTC
.,TRBJ2-7,.,TRBV6-5,CASSYSRGSEQYF,TGTGCCAGCAGTTACTCAAGGGGTAGCGAGCAGTACTTC